Listed here is a single T cell receptor (beta chain). Its specificity is unknown. Trimming took off 0 bases at V and 5 bases at J, with 21 bases between the two ends. The CDR3 runs 18 residues. Germline assignment: CDR1 SGHDT and CDR2 YYEEEE. The donors were members of the validation cohort, which comprised 120 subjects and was separate from the first cohort of 666 subjects. The data belong to a study of cytomegalovirus exposure and HLA in healthy donors. Overall study results and limits: It was confirmed in vitro that a few of the CMV-associated chains were specific for CMV antigens.

Assay used: immunoSEQ multiplex PCR; TCRdb lists only in-frame clones, some missing. The sample contains about 110,000 clones, 70% to 85% of which appear only once. Sequencing input: PBMCs. The chain joins TRBV5-6 to TRBJ2-1, with D tentatively TRBD2 (6 bases). The receptor's source is a woman aged 18-29 years in good health and CMV-seronegative. DNA for the CDR3: TGTGCCAGCAGCTTGGGGTCCAGGGAGGTCACAATCCACAATGAGCAGTTCTTC. Translation: CASSLGSREVTIHNEQFF.